Listed here are 11 T cell receptor beta chains from one sample, sequenced in a study of blood T cells in healthy people across ages. A second roughly 6 to 11 cycle PCR used barcoded and J-beta primers. TCRdb re-called the 5' RACE reads through MiXCR, storing one row per CDR3 protein. In the table there are over 700,000 distinct CDR3 sequences, about 55% of which are singletons. What was sequenced was blood. All receptors derive from a man at least 80 years old in good health.

A single count supports this clonotype. This rearrangement joins TRBV12-3 or TRBV12-4 to TRBJ2-7, with TRBD1 as a possible D gene (6 bases). The CDR3 length is 12 residues. V lost 3 bases to trimming and J lost 7 bases, with 10 bases between them. CDR3 in DNA: TGTGCCAGCAGTTTCGCAACAGGGGAGCAGTACTTC. Translation: CASSFATGEQYF.

In DNA, the CDR3 is TGCAGGGGCGACAACTCCTACGAGCAGTACTTC. Residues: CRGDNSYEQYF. This chain links TRBV20-1 with TRBJ2-7; D ambiguous. The CDR3 spans 11 residues. CDR1 is DFQATT, CDR2 SNEGSKA, per germline (reference sequence).

The V call is TRBV2, the J call TRBJ2-7, with D possibly being TRBD1 or TRBD2 (5 bases each). The germline CDR1 and CDR2 sequences are SNHLY and FYNNEI. This CDR3 region has 14 residues. V lost 7 bases and J 2 bases, leaving 15 bases between the germline ends. CDR3 DNA: TGTGCCAGCAAACAAGGACGGGGCCCCTACGAGCAGTACTTC. It codes for CASKQGRGPYEQYF.

The rearrangement joins TRBV19 to TRBJ2-1, with 7 positions matching TRBD2. CDR1 and CDR2 (germline): LNHDA, SQIVND (reference sequence). The CDR3 contains 15 residues. The ends lost 0 bases at V and 2 bases at J; junction bases unmatched: 1. CDR3 amino acids: CASSIEGTTYNEQFF. The CDR3 bases are TGTGCCAGTAGTATAGAGGGGACTACCTACAATGAGCAGTTCTTC.

This chain uses TRBV6-1 with TRBJ2-2, with D possibly being TRBD1 (5 bases). The CDR3 consists of 15 residues. V was shortened by 0 bases and J by 4 bases, with 9 bases between the two germline ends. Germline V gene data show CDR1 as MNHNS and CDR2 as SASEGT. The CDR3 coding sequence is TGTGCCAGCAGTGAAGCGGGCAGGGCCACCGGGGAGCTGTTTTTT. As protein: CASSEAGRATGELFF.

V is TRBV7-2 and J is TRBJ2-7, with D maybe TRBD1 (6 bases). The V gene lost 4 bases and the J gene lost 1 base, with 14 bases spanning the gap. The germline V gene has CDR1 SGHTA and CDR2 FQGNSA. The CDR3 is made up of 15 amino acids. The chain's CDR3 is CASSSWPGASYEQYF. The CDR3 DNA sequence: TGTGCCAGCAGCTCCTGGCCAGGGGCGTCCTACGAGCAGTACTTC.

This rearrangement joins TRBV12-3 or TRBV12-4 to TRBJ2-4; possibly TRBD1 or TRBD2 for D (5 bases each). The CDR3 extends over 15 amino acids. The V end lost 3 bases, the J end lost 1 base, and 10 bases lay between the germline ends. This CDR3 reads CASSFGGAAKNIQYF. CDR3 bases: TGTGCCAGCAGTTTTGGGGGAGCGGCCAAAAACATTCAGTACTTC.

The J gene is TRBJ2-5, the V gene TRBV5-1, with TRBD1 identical over 9 bases. CDR3 length equals 14 residues. Per germline, CDR1 SGHRS and CDR2 YFSETQ. V shed 4 bases, J shed 3 bases, and the junction held 4 bases outside the gene matches. CDR3 protein: CASSGGTGKETQYF. Written as DNA, the CDR3 is TGCGCCAGCAGCGGGGGGACAGGGAAAGAGACCCAGTACTTC.

The rearrangement links TRBV9 to TRBJ2-7, with 8 positions matching TRBD2. This CDR3 region has 14 residues. After removal of 4 bases from V and 2 bases from J, the junction contained 5 bases not matched to a gene. Germline V gene sequence: CDR1 SGDLS, CDR2 YYNGEE. CDR3 in amino acids: CASSTVLAAYEQYF. The CDR3 nucleotides read TGTGCCAGCAGCACTGTACTAGCGGCCTACGAGCAGTACTTC.

This clonotype was seen only once. A junction end diverges from the germline sequence, so it may reflect a read error. This chain joins TRBV2 and TRBJ2-7, with 13 bases identical to TRBD2. The CDR3 runs to 15 residues. The germline CDR1 and CDR2 sequences are SNHLY and FYNNEI. The CDR3 coding sequence is TGTACCAGCAGTCGACTAGCGGGAGGCAACTACGAGCAGTACTTC. Its protein is CTSSRLAGGNYEQYF.

V is TRBV11-2 and J is TRBJ2-1, with D uncertain. The CDR3 spans 16 residues. V dropped 5 bases and J dropped 4 bases, with 18 bases sitting between them. The V gene's germline CDR1 is SGHAT and CDR2 FQNNGV. Written as DNA, the CDR3 is TGTGCCAGCAGCGCCCTTATAGGAACCACTTACAATGAGCAGTTCTTC. It codes for CASSALIGTTYNEQFF.